The 24 T cell receptor beta chains listed next were all sequenced from one sample in a study of OX40 agonist ivuxolimab in advanced cancers. Assay: immunoSEQ multiplex PCR; the TCRdb copy retains only in-frame clones and omits some. The sample yields just under 95,000 clones, over 75% seen once. The source was CD4+ or CD8+ T cells sorted from blood, collected in a trial of the OX40 agonist ivuxolimab. Every receptor here comes from an adult with an advanced solid tumor such as melanoma, head and neck, liver or kidney cancer.

This CDR3 reads CASSPGTSGTQETQYF. The DNA of the CDR3 is TGTGCCAGCAGCCCCGGGACTAGCGGGACCCAAGAGACCCAGTACTTC. The V gene is TRBV5-4, the J gene TRBJ2-5; TRBD2 aligns across 13 bases. V shed 4 bases, J shed 1 base, and the junction held 4 bases outside the gene matches. Per the germline V gene, CDR1 is SGHNT and CDR2 is YYREEE (reference sequence). The length of the CDR3 is 16 residues.

The rearrangement joins TRBV7-9 to TRBJ1-1; the D gene is possibly TRBD1 (6 bases). Trimming took 0 bases from V and 4 from J, leaving 12 bases between them. The CDR3 is 15 amino acids. Germline CDR1 is SEHNR and CDR2 is FQNEAQ (reference sequence). The CDR3 sequence is CASSLAPRGATEAFF. In DNA form, the CDR3 reads TGTGCCAGCAGCTTAGCCCCCAGGGGCGCCACTGAAGCTTTCTTT.

The chain links TRBV5-4 to TRBJ2-3; D is uncertain. Germline CDR1 is SGHNT and CDR2 is YYREEE (reference sequence). The CDR3 runs 11 residues. Deletions cut 4 bases from V and 7 bases from J, with 7 bases between. The CDR3 loop is CASSVVNTQYF. The CDR3 coding sequence is TGTGCCAGCAGCGTGGTGAATACGCAGTATTTT.

In this sample, this clone turned up a few times. This chain joins TRBV2 and TRBJ2-2; D unclear. Trimming left V 1 base short and J 5 bases short, with 5 bases between. Looked up from germline, CDR1 is SNHLY and CDR2 is FYNNEI. The CDR3 contains 13 residues. The CDR3 DNA reads TGTGCCAGCAGTGAAGTGGTGACCGGGGAGCTGTTTTTT. Amino acids: CASSEVVTGELFF. Full variable domain (rest looked up from reference TRBV2 and TRBJ2-2): EPEVTQTPSHQVTQMGQEVILRCVPISNHLYFYWYRQILGQKVEFLVSFYNNEISEKSEIFDDQFSVERPDGSNFTLKIRSTKLEDSAMYFCASSEVVTGELFFGEGSRLTVL.

In DNA, the CDR3 is TGTGCCAGCAGCTTACGAGATACGCAGTATTTT. Its translation is CASSLRDTQYF. This chain links TRBV5-4 with TRBJ2-3; D gene ambiguous. The V end lost 2 bases, the J end lost 5 bases, and 3 bases lay between the germline ends. The CDR3 has 11 amino acids. Germline V CDR1 and CDR2: SGHNT, YYREEE (reference sequence).

The chain recombines TRBV19 with TRBJ1-5; D is unclear. V gave up 5 bases and J gave up 3 bases, with 8 bases separating them. Germline assignment: CDR1 LNHDA and CDR2 SQIVND (reference sequence). The CDR3 consists of 13 residues. Here the CDR3 reads CASSAQINQPQHF. The CDR3, as DNA: TGTGCCAGTAGTGCTCAAATCAATCAGCCCCAGCATTTT.

In this sample, this clone turned up a few times. The chain has TRBV27 and TRBJ1-5; D uncertain. The CDR3 has 12 residues. Trimming took 2 bases from V and 4 from J, leaving 3 bases between them. Germline assignment: CDR1 MNHEY and CDR2 SMNVEV (reference sequence). CDR3 bases: TGTGCCAGCAGTTTAGGGAATCAGCCCCAGCATTTT. It specifies CASSLGNQPQHF.

Only a few counts were recorded for this clone. The rearrangement joins TRBV6-5 to TRBJ1-1; no clear D. CDR1 and CDR2 from the germline V gene are MNHEY and SVGAGI. This CDR3 spans 12 amino acids. V lost 6 bases to trimming and J lost 8 bases, with 13 bases between them. Written as DNA, the CDR3 is TGTGCCAGCAGCCACCCCCCAGGCGAAGCTTTCTTT. It yields the protein CASSHPPGEAFF.

The genes are TRBV14 and TRBJ2-1, with D possibly matching TRBD1 (6 bases). Per the germline V gene, CDR1 is SGHDN and CDR2 is FVKESK. V was clipped by 2 bases and J by 12 bases, with 20 bases between them. This CDR3 has 15 residues. The CDR3 region is CASSQSLGQIPRQFF. The DNA for the CDR3 is TGTGCCAGCAGCCAATCTCTCGGACAGATCCCCCGGCAGTTCTTC.

This sequence joins TRBV4-1 and TRBJ2-3; TRBD2 matches at 12 bases. The germline V gene encodes CDR1 MGHRA and CDR2 YSYEKL. V gave up 4 bases and J gave up 0 bases; unmatched junction bases: 5. The CDR3 length is 17 residues. The CDR3 nucleotides read TGCGCCAGCAGCCCCGTGGGACTAGCGGGTAGCACAGATACGCAGTATTTT. This codes for CASSPVGLAGSTDTQYF.

The chain has TRBV6-5 and TRBJ2-5, with a tentative D call TRBD2 (6 bases). CDR3 length: 15 amino acids. Germline lookup yields CDR1 MNHEY and CDR2 SVGAGI. Deletions cut 0 bases from V and 2 bases from J, with 10 bases between. The CDR3 region is CASSYSGREQETQYF. As DNA, the CDR3 is TGTGCCAGCAGTTACTCCGGGAGAGAGCAAGAGACCCAGTACTTC.

Only one count was recorded for this clone. The V call is TRBV2, the J call TRBJ1-5; 8 bases line up with TRBD1. This CDR3 comprises 15 residues. V dropped 6 bases and J dropped 4; count of bases not matched to a gene: 8. From germline, CDR1 is SNHLY and CDR2 FYNNEI. CDR3 protein: CASSRMTGDNQPQHF. In DNA, the CDR3 is TGTGCCAGCAGCCGCATGACAGGGGATAATCAGCCCCAGCATTTT.

The chain joins TRBV14 to TRBJ2-5, with D possibly being TRBD1 or TRBD2 (6 bases each). The CDR3 runs to 16 residues. V gave up 0 bases and J gave up 4 bases, with 15 bases separating them. Germline V lookup: CDR1 SGHDN, CDR2 FVKESK. The CDR3 nucleotides read TGTGCCAGCAGCCAAGATCTGGGGGGCCGAGGAGAGACCCAGTACTTC. Encoded protein: CASSQDLGGRGETQYF.

The chain is built from TRBV5-1 and TRBJ2-5; 7 nucleotides align to TRBD2. The length of the CDR3 is 14 residues. The V gene's germline CDR1 is SGHRS and CDR2 YFSETQ. The junction had 4 bases not matched to a gene; V was cut back by 2 bases and J by 3 bases. The CDR3 coding sequence is TGCGCCAGCAGCTTTGGTGCGGGGGAAGAGACCCAGTACTTC. Protein product: CASSFGAGEETQYF.

The V and J genes are TRBV12-5 and TRBJ1-2; D is uncertain. V was clipped by 1 base and J by 3 bases, with 9 bases between them. Germline-derived CDR1 and CDR2 are LGHNT and FRNRAP. This CDR3 contains 14 residues. As DNA, the CDR3 is TGTGCTAGTGGTTTGGAGGTGGCAGACTATGGCTACACCTTC. Translating it yields CASGLEVADYGYTF.

This clone appeared a single time. The chain links TRBV5-1 to TRBJ1-1, with 7 bases lining up with TRBD1. The CDR3 length is 15 residues. Germline V gives CDR1 SGHRS, CDR2 YFSETQ. V was pared by 4 bases and J by 0 bases, with 6 bases of the junction left unmatched. The CDR3 sequence: CASSPSGTVNTEAFF. CDR3 nucleotide sequence: TGCGCCAGCAGCCCTTCCGGGACAGTGAACACTGAAGCTTTCTTT. The whole variable domain, remainder taken from reference TRBV5-1 and TRBJ1-1, is KAGVTQTPRYLIKTRGQQVTLSCSPISGHRSVSWYQQTPGQGLQFLFEYFSETQRNKGNFPGRFSGRQFSNSRSEMNVSTLELGDSALYLCASSPSGTVNTEAFFGQGTRLTVV.

This chain uses TRBV19 with TRBJ2-3, with 8 nucleotides matching TRBD2. V dropped 6 bases and J dropped 2; count of bases not matched to a gene: 7. The length of the CDR3 is 15 residues. The V gene's germline CDR1 is LNHDA and CDR2 SQIVND (reference sequence). This CDR3 reads CASSLTREVTDTQYF. In DNA form, the CDR3 reads TGTGCCAGTAGCCTGACGCGGGAGGTCACAGATACGCAGTATTTT.

The chain links TRBV5-1 to TRBJ2-3; D may be TRBD1 (6 bases). In germline, CDR1 is SGHRS, CDR2 YFSETQ. CDR3 length equals 16 residues. V shed 2 bases and J shed 1 base, with 14 bases lying between them. The chain's CDR3 is CASSFQGLSGTDTQYF. Here the CDR3 DNA reads TGCGCCAGCAGCTTCCAGGGGCTTTCTGGCACAGATACGCAGTATTTT. Drawing the rest from reference TRBV5-1 and TRBJ2-3, the complete variable domain is KAGVTQTPRYLIKTRGQQVTLSCSPISGHRSVSWYQQTPGQGLQFLFEYFSETQRNKGNFPGRFSGRQFSNSRSEMNVSTLELGDSALYLCASSFQGLSGTDTQYFGPGTRLTVL.

The chain combines TRBV9 with TRBJ2-5, with TRBD1 identical over 7 bases. From germline, CDR1 is SGDLS and CDR2 YYNGEE. The CDR3 sequence is 15 residues long. Germline trimming cut 4 bases from V and 2 bases from J; bases unmatched to any gene: 8. The CDR3 is CASSPRDSLQETQYF. The CDR3 region has the DNA TGTGCCAGCAGCCCCCGGGACAGCCTACAAGAGACCCAGTACTTC.

V gene TRBV7-2 combines with J gene TRBJ2-3; 9 nucleotides match TRBD2. V trimming: 6 bases; J trimming: 3 bases; junction bases outside the gene matches: 10. The V gene's germline CDR1 is SGHTA and CDR2 FQGNSA. This CDR3 has 16 amino acids. The CDR3 here is CASSTRAGGGTDTQYF. The CDR3 DNA follows: TGTGCCAGCAGTACGAGAGCGGGGGGAGGGACAGATACGCAGTATTTT.

The chain joins TRBV27 to TRBJ1-5; tentative D call: TRBD1 (6 bases). This CDR3 contains 19 residues. The V gene's germline CDR1 is MNHEY and CDR2 SMNVEV (reference sequence). The V end lost 4 bases, the J end lost 2 bases, and 24 bases lay between the germline ends. CDR3 loop: CASSSRGGPRFCGNQPQHF. For the CDR3, the DNA is TGTGCCAGCAGTTCTCGGGGGGGGCCCCGGTTTTGTGGCAATCAGCCCCAGCATTTT.

This clone has only one observation. The V call is TRBV5-1, the J call TRBJ1-1; D unclear. From germline, CDR1 is SGHRS and CDR2 YFSETQ. This CDR3 spans 12 amino acids. The V end lost 7 bases, the J end lost 3 bases, and 10 bases lay between the germline ends. CDR3 in DNA: TGCGCCAGCCGACGCCAGGACACTGAAGCTTTCTTT. It encodes CASRRQDTEAFF.

This chain uses TRBV6-4 with TRBJ1-1, with 8 positions matching TRBD1. Germline V lookup: CDR1 MRHNA, CDR2 SNTAGT. Unmatched junction bases numbered 5, after V lost 6 bases and J lost 5 bases. The length of the CDR3 is 13 residues. The CDR3 loop is CASSRTGRTEAFF. CDR3 DNA: TGTGCCAGCAGCAGGACAGGGAGGACTGAAGCTTTCTTT.

The CDR3 DNA follows: TGCGCCAGCAGCACTGGTGGGGGGTACAATGAGCAGTTCTTC. It is translated as CASSTGGGYNEQFF. This chain links TRBV5-1 with TRBJ2-1, with D possibly being TRBD2 (6 bases). The length of the CDR3 is 14 residues. V was trimmed by 4 bases and J by 4 bases, leaving 12 bases between them. Germline assignment: CDR1 SGHRS and CDR2 YFSETQ.